This T cell receptor beta chain was observed in a study of blood T cells in healthy people across ages. Peripheral blood from each donor was collected in a volume of roughly 9.2 milliliters. Trimming stripped 6 bases from V and 2 bases from J, with 8 bases between. The CDR3 extends over 13 amino acids. Germline CDR1 and CDR2: MNHNS and SASEGT. A second PCR, run for roughly 7 to 12 cycles, used a sample-barcoded 5' primer plus a J-beta primer mix. A single record per CDR3 protein comes from TCRdb applying MiXCR to the 5' RACE reads. The sample lists more than 700,000 distinct CDR3 sequences; about 53% were seen once.

V is TRBV6-1 and J is TRBJ2-1; D is undetermined. The specimen was blood. The source of this sequence is a man older than 75 in good health. As DNA, the CDR3 is TGTGCCAGCAGCCAGCTTACCTACAATGAGCAGTTCTTC. Translation: CASSQLTYNEQFF.